The 19 T cell receptor beta chains reported below all come from one sample, sequenced in a study of T cells in Graves' hyperthyroidism and ophthalmopathy. Amplified TCR beta CDR3 regions derived from RNA transcripts. With the HTBI primer set, the TCR CDR3 went through a first round of RT-PCR. TCRdb ran MiXCR on the multiplex PCR reads and lists one entry per CDR3 protein. The sample yields roughly 500,000 distinct CDR3 sequences, 40% to 50% seen once. The sequencing input was peripheral blood or thyroid tissue (not recorded which). These receptors were obtained from an adult woman with Graves' disease, either hyperthyroidism or ophthalmopathy (not recorded which).

This clonotype was found once. V usage is TRBV12-3 or TRBV12-4 and J usage is TRBJ1-1; D is unclear. Trimming took 1 base from V and 4 from J, leaving 10 bases between them. The CDR3 runs 14 residues. CDR3 nucleotides: TGTGCCAGCAGTTTAGTGCCACCGTTCACTGAAGCTTTCTTT. It translates to CASSLVPPFTEAFF.

This rearrangement joins TRBV10-3 to TRBJ1-2, with D possibly being TRBD1 (5 bases). The CDR3 runs to 12 residues. Trimming removed 8 bases at V and 5 bases at J, with 12 bases between. In germline, CDR1 is ENHRY, CDR2 SYGVKD. The CDR3 DNA is TGTGCCATCCTAAGGGACGGTTATGGCTACACCTTC. Amino acids: CAILRDGYGYTF.

This rearrangement joins TRBV12-3 or TRBV12-4 to TRBJ2-2; D is perhaps TRBD2 (5 bases). The CDR3 has 15 residues. Trimming took 0 bases from V and 4 from J, leaving 9 bases between them. This CDR3 reads CASSLAASSTGELFF. Here the CDR3 DNA reads TGTGCCAGCAGTTTAGCGGCTAGCAGCACCGGGGAGCTGTTTTTT.

The chain carries TRBV14 and TRBJ1-2; D unclear. The germline V and J ends were trimmed by 0 bases and 2 bases, with 10 bases remaining between them. CDR1 SGHDN and CDR2 FVKESK come from the germline V gene. This CDR3 comprises 15 residues. The CDR3 region is CASSQDAGGNYGYTF. CDR3 DNA sequence: TGTGCCAGCAGCCAAGATGCAGGAGGGAACTATGGCTACACCTTC.

In regard to this clonotype: One end of the junction varies from germline; a read error may be responsible. The V call is TRBV5-1, the J call TRBJ2-7; TRBD1 matches 7 bases. This CDR3 comprises 13 residues. Germline V gene lookup returns CDR1 SGHRS and CDR2 YFSETQ. The CDR3 DNA reads as TGTGCCAGCAGTTTGCCACAGGGGTACGAGCAGTACTTC. Its protein is CASSLPQGYEQYF. Full variable domain (outside the CDR3, taken from reference TRBV5-1 and TRBJ2-7): KAGVTQTPRYLIKTRGQQVTLSCSPISGHRSVSWYQQTPGQGLQFLFEYFSETQRNKGNFPGRFSGRQFSNSRSEMNVSTLELGDSALYLCASSLPQGYEQYFGPGTRLTVT.

Concerning this clonotype: The junction does not match germline at one end; this may be a read error. This sequence joins TRBV25-1 and TRBJ2-7, with 9 nucleotides matching TRBD2. The germline V gene has CDR1 MGHDK and CDR2 SYGVNS. The CDR3 runs 16 residues. The CDR3 DNA reads TGTGCCAGCAGGACTAGCGGAATAGTAATCCCCTACGAGCAATACTTC. Residues: CASRTSGIVIPYEQYF.

This chain's CDR3 is CASSEARGDGGYTF. The CDR3 DNA reads TGTGCCAGCAGTGAAGCGCGAGGGGATGGTGGCTACACCTTC. The V call is TRBV2, the J call TRBJ1-2; perhaps TRBD1 as D (5 bases). From germline, CDR1 is SNHLY and CDR2 FYNNEI. CDR3 length: 14 residues. V lost 0 bases and J lost 7, with 12 bases in between.

This clonotype was recorded at least ten times. The chain recombines TRBV20-1 with TRBJ1-2, with D perhaps matching TRBD1 (6 bases). This CDR3 has 14 amino acids. Germline values: CDR1 DFQATT, CDR2 SNEGSKA (reference sequence). The CDR3 DNA reads as TGCAGCACCGGACAGCCTGGTATTGACTATGGCTACACCTTC. It translates to CSTGQPGIDYGYTF.

The V and J genes are TRBV12-3 or TRBV12-4 and TRBJ2-7, with D possibly called TRBD1 or TRBD2 (5 bases each). The V and J ends lost 5 bases and 0 bases respectively, with 14 bases between them. The CDR3 loop spans 15 amino acids. The CDR3 nucleotides are TGTGCCAGCAGTGAATTTCCAGGGAGCTCCTACGAGCAGTACTTC. Protein: CASSEFPGSSYEQYF.

This clonotype showed up just a few times. The DNA of the CDR3 is TGTGCCATCAGTGAGTCAGGACTAGCGGGAGTGGATGAGCAGTACTTC. This encodes CAISESGLAGVDEQYF. The genes are TRBV10-3 and TRBJ2-7, with TRBD2 matching over 13 bases. V lost 0 bases, J lost 7 bases, and 6 bases stayed unmatched. Germline CDR1 is ENHRY and CDR2 is SYGVKD. The CDR3 covers 16 residues.

V is TRBV10-2 and J is TRBJ2-7; D is uncertain. The CDR3 length is 13 residues. Germline-derived CDR1 and CDR2 are WSHSY and SAAADI. V lost 6 bases to trimming and J lost 4 bases, with 13 bases between them. CDR3 amino acids: CASSPGRYYEQYF. In DNA form, the CDR3 reads TGCGCCAGCAGCCCGGGCCGTTATTACGAGCAGTACTTC.

This clonotype was counted many times. V and J are TRBV5-1 and TRBJ2-5; 9 bases fit TRBD2. This CDR3 is built from 14 residues. The V segment lost 7 bases and the J segment 5 bases; nucleotides outside the gene matches: 9. Germline values: CDR1 SGHRS, CDR2 YFSETQ. CDR3: CASHRAGGGETQYF. The CDR3 nucleotides read TGCGCCAGCCATCGGGCGGGAGGGGGTGAGACCCAGTACTTC.

In this sample, this clonotype turned up once. This sequence joins TRBV7-2 and TRBJ2-7; 9 nucleotides match TRBD1. CDR1 SGHTA and CDR2 FQGNSA come from the germline V gene. The trim removed 6 bases at V and 6 bases at J, leaving 15 bases unmatched. The CDR3 contains 16 residues. CDR3 sequence: CASRKTTGQGNLEQYF. The CDR3 DNA is TGTGCCAGCAGAAAGACAACGGGACAGGGTAATCTCGAGCAGTACTTC.

The chain combines TRBV20-1 with TRBJ1-2; weak D call: TRBD1 (5 bases). V was clipped by 2 bases and J by 6 bases, with 19 bases between them. The germline CDR1 and CDR2 sequences are DFQATT and SNEGSKA (reference sequence). This CDR3 is built from 15 residues. The CDR3 DNA reads TGCAGTGCTAGACTGGACATTTCCGGGGACGATGGCTACACCTTC. Translated: CSARLDISGDDGYTF.

With respect to this clonotype: At one of its ends the junction is not consistent with the germline gene, which may arise from a read error. This rearrangement joins TRBV15 to TRBJ1-1, with D possibly TRBD1 on 6 matching bases. The germline CDR1 and CDR2 sequences are LNHNV and YYDKDF (reference sequence). This CDR3 has 16 residues. The CDR3 protein is CATSRAAGRGNAEAFF. The CDR3, as DNA: TGTGCCACCAGCAGAGCGGCAGGGAGGGGGAACGCTGAAGCTTTCTTT. Full variable domain (rest looked up from reference TRBV15 and TRBJ1-1): DAMVIQNPRYQVTQFGKPVTLSCSQTLNHNVMYWYQQKSSQAPKLLFHYYDKDFNNEADTPDNFQSRRPNTSFCFLDIRSPGLGDTAMYLCATSRAAGRGNAEAFFGQGTRLTVV.

This clonotype has only a few counts. The chain links TRBV7-6 to TRBJ2-7, with a possible D match to TRBD2 (6 bases). V was shortened by 5 bases and J by 6 bases, with 11 bases between the two germline ends. Per the germline V gene, CDR1 is SGHVS and CDR2 is FNYEAQ. The CDR3 is 12 residues long. For the CDR3, the DNA is TGTGCCAGCAGCCTCGGGAGCGTCGAGCAGTACTTC. This translates into CASSLGSVEQYF. Full variable domain (rest looked up from reference TRBV7-6 and TRBJ2-7): GAGVSQSPRYKVTKRGQDVALRCDPISGHVSLYWYRQALGQGPEFLTYFNYEAQQDKSGLPNDRFSAERPEGSISTLTIQRTEQRDSAMYRCASSLGSVEQYFGPGTRLTVT.

J is TRBJ1-2 and V is TRBV2; TRBD1 matches 7 bases. V gave up 8 bases and J gave up 3 bases; unmatched junction bases: 12. The CDR3 has 15 residues. Germline V CDR1 and CDR2: SNHLY, FYNNEI. CDR3 DNA: TGTGCCAGCGGGGAGACAGGGACCCCTGACTATGGCTACACCTTC. Its protein product is CASGETGTPDYGYTF.

This clonotype was found a few times. CDR3: CASSQGRSTQETQYF. The CDR3 DNA is TGTGCCAGCAGCCAAGGAAGAAGCACGCAAGAGACCCAGTACTTC. The chain carries TRBV3-1 and TRBJ2-5; D remains unclear. The CDR3 spans 15 residues. Trimming left V 1 base short and J 2 bases short, with 11 bases between. Germline CDR1 is LGHDT and CDR2 is YNNKEL (reference sequence).

In its sample, this clonotype was seen once. The genes are TRBV19 and TRBJ1-1; no clear D. CDR1 and CDR2 from the germline V gene are LNHDA and SQIVND (reference sequence). V was cut by 6 bases and J by 5 bases, with 16 bases left in between. CDR3 size: 14 residues. CDR3 region: CASSRAIAGTEAFF. In DNA, the CDR3 is TGTGCCAGTAGCCGGGCTATAGCGGGTACTGAAGCTTTCTTT.